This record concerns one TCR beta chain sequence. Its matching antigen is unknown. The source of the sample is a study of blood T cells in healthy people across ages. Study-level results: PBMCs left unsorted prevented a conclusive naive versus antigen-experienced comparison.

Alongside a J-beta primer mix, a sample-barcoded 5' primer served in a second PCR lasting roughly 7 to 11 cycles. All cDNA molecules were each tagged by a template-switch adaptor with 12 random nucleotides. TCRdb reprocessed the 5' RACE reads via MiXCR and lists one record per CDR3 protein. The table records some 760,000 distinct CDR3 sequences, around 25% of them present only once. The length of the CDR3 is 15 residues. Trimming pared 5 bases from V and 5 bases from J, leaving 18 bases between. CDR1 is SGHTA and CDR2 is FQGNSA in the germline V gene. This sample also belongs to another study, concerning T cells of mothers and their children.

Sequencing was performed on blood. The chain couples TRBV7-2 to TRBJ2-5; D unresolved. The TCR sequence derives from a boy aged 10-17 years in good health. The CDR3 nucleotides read TGTGCCAGCAGCCGCCAGATTGCGTTGGGGGAGACCCAGTACTTC. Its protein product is CASSRQIALGETQYF. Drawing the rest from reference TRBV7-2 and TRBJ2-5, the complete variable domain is GAGVSQSPSNKVTEKGKDVELRCDPISGHTALYWYRQSLGQGLEFLIYFQGNSAPDKSGLPSDRFSAERTGGSVSTLTIQRTQQEDSAVYLCASSRQIALGETQYFGPGTRLLVL.